Each of the 23 T cell receptor beta chains below was sequenced from the same sample in a study of blood T cell repertoires in COVID-19. The table came from immunoSEQ multiplex PCR; TCRdb's copy has only in-frame clones and leaves some out. The sample consists of 80,000 to 95,000 clones, 90% to 95% of them appearing once. The source material was peripheral blood. These receptor sequences come from a human donor with active COVID-19. The donor label of this sample is uncertain.

In nucleotides, the CDR3 is TGTGCCACCAGCAGAGGTACCGGGGAACCCTACGAGCAGTACTTC. Residues: CATSRGTGEPYEQYF. The chain combines TRBV15 with TRBJ2-7, with D perhaps matching TRBD2 (5 bases). Per the germline V gene, CDR1 is LNHNV and CDR2 is YYDKDF (reference sequence). V lost 1 base and J lost 2, with 12 bases in between. The CDR3 is 15 amino acids. The full variable domain, rest sourced from reference TRBV15 and TRBJ2-7, is DAMVIQNPRYQVTQFGKPVTLSCSQTLNHNVMYWYQQKSSQAPKLLFHYYDKDFNNEADTPDNFQSRRPNTSFCFLDIRSPGLGDTAMYLCATSRGTGEPYEQYFGPGTRLTVT.

This clone was counted between two and nine times. J is TRBJ2-5 and V is TRBV3-1 (or the pseudogene TRBV3-2), with 7 bases aligning to TRBD2. The ends lost 4 bases at V and 4 bases at J; junction bases unmatched: 12. Looked up from germline, CDR1 is LGHDT and CDR2 is YNNKEL (reference sequence). This CDR3 comprises 16 residues. The DNA of the CDR3 is TGTGCCAGCAGCCCTCTTGTTGGACTAGTGGGAGAGACCCAGTACTTC. Translated: CASSPLVGLVGETQYF.

The chain joins TRBV7-8 to TRBJ1-2; a possible D gene is TRBD1 (6 bases). The germline CDR1 and CDR2 sequences are SGHVS and FQNEAQ. V was pared by 5 bases and J by 7 bases, with 20 bases between. The CDR3 sequence is 15 residues long. CDR3 residues: CASSLLTAGGRGYTF. The CDR3 region has the DNA TGTGCCAGCAGCCTATTAACGGCGGGGGGCCGTGGCTACACCTTC.

The chain employs TRBV19 and TRBJ1-3, with D unresolved. The germline V and J ends were trimmed by 4 bases and 2 bases, with 9 bases remaining between them. Germline V gene data show CDR1 as LNHDA and CDR2 as SQIVND (reference sequence). The CDR3 extends over 14 amino acids. CDR3 DNA sequence: TGTGCCAGTAGTAAGTCAACTGCTGGAAACACCATATATTTT. Its translation: CASSKSTAGNTIYF.

The V and J genes are TRBV10-3 and TRBJ1-2; 7 bases agree with TRBD1. The CDR3 consists of 15 residues. The J segment lost 5 bases and the V segment lost 3 bases, leaving 9 bases of the junction unmatched. In germline, CDR1 is ENHRY, CDR2 SYGVKD. The CDR3 spells CAISDAGTAGYGYTF. For the CDR3, the DNA is TGTGCCATCAGTGATGCCGGGACAGCAGGGTATGGCTACACCTTC.

This sequence joins TRBV4-2 and TRBJ1-5; D is ambiguous. Germline values: CDR1 LGHNA, CDR2 YNFKEQ. V gave up 3 bases and J gave up 6 bases, with 12 bases separating them. The CDR3 covers 14 residues. In nucleotides, the CDR3 is TGTGCCAGCAGCCAGGGCGGTCGGGGTCAGCCCCAGCATTTT. Translated, it gives CASSQGGRGQPQHF.

The chain joins TRBV10-2 to TRBJ2-5; a weak D match, TRBD1 (6 bases). The CDR3 extends over 15 amino acids. Trimming cost V 6 bases and J 3 bases, with 17 bases left between them. CDR1 is WSHSY and CDR2 is SAAADI in the germline V gene. CDR3 region: CASRTYLTGEETQYF. The DNA for the CDR3 is TGCGCCAGCAGGACCTACTTGACAGGTGAAGAGACCCAGTACTTC.

The chain joins TRBV24-1 to TRBJ2-1; possible D gene TRBD1, 6 bases. The CDR3 loop spans 16 amino acids. CDR1 KGHDR and CDR2 SFDVKD come from the germline V gene. The ends were cut back, 0 bases at V and 4 bases at J, with 12 bases in the middle. The CDR3 protein is CATSDLTVRGYNEQFF. The CDR3 DNA reads as TGTGCCACCAGTGATTTGACCGTTAGGGGGTACAATGAGCAGTTCTTC.

The gene calls are TRBV11-2 and TRBJ1-1; TRBD1 agrees at 7 bases. CDR1 and CDR2 from the germline V gene are SGHAT and FQNNGV. The CDR3 loop spans 15 amino acids. V shed 1 base, J shed 4 bases, and the junction held 6 bases outside the gene matches. CDR3 region: CASSLAAAGGTEAFF. As DNA, the CDR3 is TGTGCCAGCAGCTTAGCGGCGGCAGGGGGCACTGAAGCTTTCTTT.

The chain is built from TRBV7-9 and TRBJ2-1; TRBD2 is a possible D gene (5 bases). Germline V CDR1 and CDR2: SEHNR, FQNEAQ (reference sequence). Trimming took 5 bases from V and 5 from J, leaving 10 bases between them. The CDR3 covers 13 residues. The CDR3 nucleotides are TGTGCCAGCAGCGCCGGACTGAACAATGAGCAGTTCTTC. It specifies CASSAGLNNEQFF.

This clone occurred once. The chain employs TRBV24-1 and TRBJ1-1; tentative D call: TRBD1 (6 bases). This CDR3 has 13 amino acids. Germline V gene sequence: CDR1 KGHDR, CDR2 SFDVKD. V was pared by 7 bases and J by 3 bases, with 11 bases between. The CDR3 bases are TGTGCCACCAGAGACCACAGGGACACTGAAGCTTTCTTT. Its protein product is CATRDHRDTEAFF.

The chain employs TRBV20-1 and TRBJ2-5, with D uncertain. CDR3 size: 10 residues. The germline V gene encodes CDR1 DFQATT and CDR2 SNEGSKA (reference sequence). Trimming pared 7 bases from V and 7 bases from J, leaving 10 bases between. CDR3: CSVGTGTQYF. CDR3 nucleotides: TGCAGTGTTGGTACTGGGACCCAGTACTTC.

CDR3 residues: CASSLVGSGGTDTQYF. In nucleotides, the CDR3 is TGCGCCAGCAGCTTGGTTGGTAGCGGGGGCACAGATACGCAGTATTTT. The V and J genes are TRBV5-1 and TRBJ2-3, with 8 positions matching TRBD2. Trimming removed 0 bases from V and 1 base from J; junction bases left unmatched: 4. Germline V gene sequence: CDR1 SGHRS, CDR2 YFSETQ. CDR3 size: 16 residues. The whole variable domain, filled in from reference TRBV5-1 and TRBJ2-3, reads KAGVTQTPRYLIKTRGQQVTLSCSPISGHRSVSWYQQTPGQGLQFLFEYFSETQRNKGNFPGRFSGRQFSNSRSEMNVSTLELGDSALYLCASSLVGSGGTDTQYFGPGTRLTVL.

About this clone itself: One junction end disagrees with the germline gene, perhaps due to a read error. The chain uses TRBV5-6 and TRBJ1-2, with 10 bases fitting TRBD1. From germline, CDR1 is SGHDT and CDR2 YYEEEE. The CDR3 totals 15 residues. CDR3 residues: CASRLDRGTYYGYTF. In nucleotides, the CDR3 is TGTGCCAGCAGGTTGGACAGGGGGACGTACTATGGCTACACCTTC.

Points on this clone: One junction end disagrees with the germline gene, perhaps due to a read error. V is TRBV29-1 and J is TRBJ1-2; the match to TRBD1 covers 9 bases. This CDR3 contains 15 residues. In germline, CDR1 is SQVTM, CDR2 ANQGSEA. The CDR3 bases are TGCAGCGTTAAAGACGGGACAGGGAGTTTAAGTGGCTACACCTTC. Its protein product is CSVKDGTGSLSGYTF.

The chain uses TRBV19 and TRBJ2-3, with TRBD2 matching 11 bases. J was trimmed by 4 bases and V by 4 bases; bases with no gene match: 1. Germline values: CDR1 LNHDA, CDR2 SQIVND (reference sequence). The CDR3 spans 14 residues. The CDR3 spells CASSTSGGSDTQYF. The CDR3 DNA reads TGTGCCAGTAGTACTAGCGGGGGGTCAGATACGCAGTATTTT.

This chain links TRBV7-2 with TRBJ2-3; TRBD2 agrees at 7 bases. Germline V gene lookup returns CDR1 SGHTA and CDR2 FQGNSA. The CDR3 totals 15 residues. Trimming cost V 3 bases and J 3 bases; bases outside gene matches: 6. CDR3 loop: CASSFVGEGTDTQYF. The CDR3, as DNA: TGTGCCAGCAGCTTCGTGGGGGAGGGAACAGATACGCAGTATTTT. Based on the CDR3 plus reference TRBV7-2 and TRBJ2-3, the full variable domain is GAGVSQSPSNKVTEKGKDVELRCDPISGHTALYWYRQSLGQGLEFLIYFQGNSAPDKSGLPSDRFSAERTGGSVSTLTIQRTQQEDSAVYLCASSFVGEGTDTQYFGPGTRLTVL.

V gene TRBV4-2 combines with J gene TRBJ1-2, with a possible D match to TRBD1 (5 bases). V lost 0 bases, J lost 6 bases, and 14 bases lay in between. This CDR3 comprises 15 residues. The germline CDR1 and CDR2 sequences are LGHNA and YNFKEQ. The CDR3 region is CASSQEWGVFNGYTF. The CDR3 DNA sequence: TGTGCCAGCAGCCAAGAATGGGGGGTTTTCAATGGCTACACCTTC.

V gene TRBV2 combines with J gene TRBJ2-5; D gene uncertain. From germline, CDR1 is SNHLY and CDR2 FYNNEI. This CDR3 has 14 residues. V lost 2 bases to trimming and J lost 2 bases, with 9 bases between them. CDR3 residues: CASSELEVQETQYF. CDR3 DNA sequence: TGTGCCAGCAGTGAATTAGAGGTACAAGAGACCCAGTACTTC. Supplemented by reference TRBV2 and TRBJ2-5, the full variable domain reads EPEVTQTPSHQVTQMGQEVILRCVPISNHLYFYWYRQILGQKVEFLVSFYNNEISEKSEIFDDQFSVERPDGSNFTLKIRSTKLEDSAMYFCASSELEVQETQYFGPGTRLLVL.

The rearrangement joins TRBV4-1 to TRBJ2-6; 9 nucleotides line up with TRBD2. Germline CDR1 and CDR2: MGHRA and YSYEKL. The CDR3 spans 22 residues. V trimming: 2 bases; J trimming: 0 bases; junction bases outside the gene matches: 17. The CDR3: CASSQPLRGSGGPRSGANVLTF. The DNA for the CDR3 is TGCGCCAGCAGCCAACCCCTGCGAGGTAGCGGGGGTCCTCGCTCTGGGGCCAACGTCCTGACTTTC.

This chain uses TRBV27 with TRBJ2-1, with TRBD1 as a possible D gene (5 bases). The CDR3 length is 16 residues. V lost 5 bases to trimming and J lost 4 bases, with 18 bases between them. Germline-derived CDR1 and CDR2 are MNHEY and SMNVEV (reference sequence). CDR3 DNA sequence: TGTGCCAGCAGTCCGCAACGACGGACATTATACAATGAGCAGTTCTTC. Its protein product is CASSPQRRTLYNEQFF.

J is TRBJ2-1 and V is TRBV7-2, with TRBD1 matching 8 bases. Germline V gene sequence: CDR1 SGHTA, CDR2 FQGNSA. This CDR3 region has 14 residues. Trimming removed 4 bases from V and 5 bases from J; junction bases left unmatched: 4. The CDR3 spells CASSYRGVNNEQFF. The CDR3 nucleotides are TGTGCCAGCAGCTACAGGGGGGTTAACAATGAGCAGTTCTTC.

The chain uses TRBV9 and TRBJ1-4, with D maybe TRBD1 (5 bases). Germline CDR1 is SGDLS and CDR2 is YYNGEE. CDR3 length equals 16 residues. V lost 3 bases, J lost 4 bases, and 16 bases lay in between. The CDR3 DNA follows: TGTGCCAGCAGCGAGGGCCCGTCGGGGGATAATGAAAAACTGTTTTTT. Its protein is CASSEGPSGDNEKLFF.